The 13 T cell receptor beta chains below come from one sample, sequenced in a study of control samples from healthy donors and cancer patients. Measured with immunoSEQ multiplex PCR; TCRdb has only the in-frame clones, and not every one. In the table there are 95,000 to 110,000 clones, more than 85% of which are singletons. The sequencing input was PBMCs. These receptors came from a man between 60 and 75 years old with lung cancer.

This chain joins TRBV7-9 and TRBJ1-2; D is possibly TRBD1 (5 bases). V was clipped by 1 base and J by 5 bases, with 5 bases between them. In germline, CDR1 is SEHNR, CDR2 FQNEAQ (reference sequence). The CDR3 consists of 12 residues. CDR3 in amino acids: CASSLEGYGYTF. The CDR3, as DNA: TGTGCCAGCAGCTTAGAGGGGTATGGCTACACCTTC.

This chain joins TRBV6-1 and TRBJ1-2, with TRBD1 identical over 8 bases. The CDR3 runs 14 residues. Trimming removed 2 bases from V and 4 bases from J; junction bases left unmatched: 3. Germline assignment: CDR1 MNHNS and CDR2 SASEGT. DNA of the CDR3: TGTGCCAGCAGTGAACCGGGACAGGCCTATGGCTACACCTTC. Protein product: CASSEPGQAYGYTF.

The chain combines TRBV14 with TRBJ2-1; 7 nucleotides match TRBD2. V lost 4 bases and J lost 8; bases outside the gene matches: 8. Per germline, CDR1 SGHDN and CDR2 FVKESK. The CDR3 loop spans 14 amino acids. The CDR3 DNA reads as TGTGCCAGCAGCCCTTTGACTAGCATCTATGAGCAGTTCTTC. Protein: CASSPLTSIYEQFF.

This chain connects TRBV6-1 to TRBJ1-4; 8 bases match TRBD1. This CDR3 region has 16 residues. Germline assignment: CDR1 MNHNS and CDR2 SASEGT. V lost 4 bases to trimming and J lost 8 bases; unmatched junction nucleotides: 12. The CDR3 here is CASSVRQGSSREKLFF. The CDR3 DNA follows: TGTGCCAGCAGTGTCCGACAGGGGTCGTCTAGAGAAAAACTGTTTTTT.

The chain joins TRBV7-9 to TRBJ2-7; D uncertain. Germline CDR1 reads SEHNR; CDR2 reads FQNEAQ (reference sequence). V was clipped by 3 bases and J by 3 bases, with 3 bases between them. The CDR3 consists of 11 residues. The DNA of the CDR3 is TGTGCCAGCAGCTTGGTCTACGAGCAGTACGTC. Translating gives CASSLVYEQYV.

V usage is TRBV3-1 (or the pseudogene TRBV3-2) and J usage is TRBJ1-1; D call uncertain. Trimming took off 4 bases at V and 0 bases at J, with 9 bases between the two ends. The CDR3 is 14 residues long. Germline V gene lookup returns CDR1 LGHDT and CDR2 YNNKEL (reference sequence). The CDR3 DNA reads as TGTGCCAGCAGCCGTAGGCTCATGAACACTGAAGCTTTCTTT. Residues: CASSRRLMNTEAFF.

In this sample, this clone turned up a few times. Sequence at one end of the junction differs from germline and may be a read error. The rearrangement joins TRBV12-3 or TRBV12-4 to TRBJ1-6; possible D gene TRBD1, 5 bases. CDR3 length: 11 residues. The CDR3 DNA is TGTGCCAGCAGTGCCGGGCGGGGGTGGTACTTT. This encodes CASSAGRGWYF.

The count of this clone is one. The chain couples TRBV5-1 to TRBJ2-5; 12 nucleotides match TRBD2. Trimming removed 0 bases from V and 5 bases from J; junction bases left unmatched: 8. The germline V gene encodes CDR1 SGHRS and CDR2 YFSETQ. This CDR3 region has 17 residues. CDR3 DNA sequence: TGCGCCAGCAGCTTGGCCGTGCTAACTAGCGGGAGGGAGACCCAGTACTTC. Translation: CASSLAVLTSGRETQYF.

The chain combines TRBV24-1 with TRBJ2-3; D possibly matches TRBD1 or TRBD2 (6 bases each). Germline loops: CDR1 KGHDR, CDR2 SFDVKD. Trimming removed 9 bases from V and 1 base from J, with 10 bases in between. The length of the CDR3 is 13 residues. DNA for the CDR3: TGTGCCACCGCGAGGGGGGGCACAGATACGCAGTATTTT. Its translation is CATARGGTDTQYF.

This chain connects TRBV7-3 to TRBJ2-7, with a weak D call TRBD2 (6 bases). The CDR3 covers 16 residues. Germline loops: CDR1 SGHTA, CDR2 FQGTGA. V lost 4 bases and J lost 2, with 18 bases in between. The CDR3 loop reads CASSCGGTNCTYEQYV. The CDR3 DNA sequence: TGTGCCAGCAGCTGTGGGGGGACGAACTGCACCTACGAGCAGTACGTC.

The chain carries TRBV18 and TRBJ1-6; no clear D gene. Germline CDR1 KGHSH, CDR2 LQKENI. The V gene lost 3 bases and the J gene lost 10 bases, with 7 bases spanning the gap. CDR3 length: 12 amino acids. As DNA, the CDR3 is TGTGCCAGCTCACCCCCTCTCTCACCCCTCCACTTT. Translating it yields CASSPPLSPLHF. Together with reference TRBV18 and TRBJ1-6, the CDR3 gives the full variable domain: NAGVMQNPRHLVRRRGQEARLRCSPMKGHSHVYWYRQLPEEGLKFMVYLQKENIIDESGMPKERFSAEFPKEGPSILRIQQVVRGDSAAYFCASSPPLSPLHFGNGTRLTVT.

V and J are TRBV4-2 and TRBJ1-4; 7 bases line up with TRBD1. The CDR3 extends over 15 amino acids. Germline values: CDR1 LGHNA, CDR2 YNFKEQ. With V trimmed by 3 bases and J by 5 bases, 6 bases remained unmatched. The CDR3 DNA is TGTGCCAGCAGCCACGGTGGGACAGAGAATGAAAAACTGTTTTTT. The encoded protein is CASSHGGTENEKLFF.

The CDR3 protein is CAIRQLGGQYSGNTIYF. The CDR3 DNA reads TGTGCCATCAGACAATTAGGGGGACAATACTCTGGAAACACCATATATTTT. J is TRBJ1-3 and V is TRBV10-3; a possible D gene is TRBD1 (6 bases). This CDR3 has 17 residues. V gave up 6 bases and J gave up 0 bases, with 18 bases separating them. Germline V gene data show CDR1 as ENHRY and CDR2 as SYGVKD.